This is a list of T cell receptor beta chains from one sample in a study of cytomegalovirus exposure and HLA in healthy donors. The assay was immunoSEQ multiplex PCR, and TCRdb's table has in-frame clones only and misses some. The repertoire holds under 200,000 clones, with roughly 80% as singletons. Specimen: PBMCs. The receptors come from a boy younger than 10 in good health and CMV-seronegative. CDR3s include the opening cysteine and the closing phenylalanine or tryptophan. A D gene is named only where the DNA matches it firmly. Part of the rows lack a size; the others show once, few, many or a class for expanded clones.

CASSRLAGYTDTQYF TGTGCCAGCAGTAGACTAGCGGGTTACACAGATACGCAGTATTTT . 15 TRBJ2-3 TRBD2 TRBV27
CASSSTGDRVETQYF TGCGCCAGCAGCAGCACAGGGGATCGTGTCGAGACCCAGTACTTC . 15 TRBJ2-5 TRBD1 TRBV5-1
CASSEGRGGETQYF TGCGCCAGCAGTGAGGGCAGGGGAGGGGAGACCCAGTACTTC . 14 TRBJ2-5 . TRBV10-2
CASSEEWEATEAFF TGTGCCAGCAGTGAGGAGTGGGAGGCCACTGAAGCTTTCTTT . 14 TRBJ1-1 . TRBV6-1
CASSIDIRNQPQHF TGTGCCAGTAGTATAGATATCAGAAATCAGCCCCAGCATTTT . 14 TRBJ1-5 . TRBV19
CASSHPWQGVDYGYTF TGCGCCAGCAGCCACCCATGGCAAGGGGTTGACTATGGCTACACCTTC . 16 TRBJ1-2 . TRBV4-1
CASSSDRGGYGYTF TGTGCCAGCAGTTCGGACAGGGGGGGGTATGGCTACACCTTC few 14 TRBJ1-2 TRBD1 TRBV6-5
CASSLARTSGNTDTQYF TGCGCCAGCAGCTTGGCCCGCACTAGCGGGAACACAGATACGCAGTATTTT . 17 TRBJ2-3 TRBD2 TRBV5-1
CASSLGWEIQETQYF TGTGCCAGCAGCCTAGGGTGGGAGATCCAAGAGACCCAGTACTTC . 15 TRBJ2-5 . TRBV7-9
CAWSRDRVRDSNQPQHF TGTGCCTGGAGTCGGGACAGGGTGAGGGATAGCAATCAGCCCCAGCATTTT . 17 TRBJ1-5 TRBD1 TRBV30
CAISESAGRTNEKLFF TGTGCCATCAGTGAGTCTGCAGGGAGGACGAATGAAAAACTGTTTTTT . 16 TRBJ1-4 . TRBV10-3
CSVLLQGSTNEKLFF TGCAGCGTACTTTTACAGGGGAGTACTAATGAAAAACTGTTTTTT few 15 TRBJ1-4 TRBD1 TRBV29-1
CASSKSGTSFVYEQYF TGCGCCAGCAGCAAATCCGGGACTAGCTTCGTCTACGAGCAGTACTTC . 16 TRBJ2-7 TRBD2 TRBV5-1
CASSWGGAEAFF TGTGCCAGCAGTTGGGGGGGGGCTGAAGCTTTCTTT . 12 TRBJ1-1 . TRBV7-2
CATSRGGGMNTEAFF TGTGCCACCAGCAGAGGAGGAGGGATGAACACTGAAGCTTTCTTT . 15 TRBJ1-1 . TRBV15
CASSQSLNPGSTDTQYF TGTGCCAGCAGCCAATCACTAAACCCGGGATCCACAGATACGCAGTATTTT . 17 TRBJ2-3 . TRBV4-2
CSVEDQSGTYEQYF TGCAGCGTTGAAGACCAGTCAGGAACCTACGAGCAGTACTTC . 14 TRBJ2-7 . TRBV29-1
CASSPTGTPYGYTF TGTGCCAGCAGTCCAACCGGGACACCATATGGCTACACCTTC . 14 TRBJ1-2 . TRBV6-4